A few counts support the clone carrying this T cell receptor beta chain. As yet, its antigen is unknown. This specimen comes from a study of CD8 T cells in ankylosing spondylitis. Study results and limitations: A motif in TCR beta, a set of under ten highly homologous variants, appeared characteristic of ankylosing spondylitis blood. Disease-linked clones reportedly concentrated significantly in matched ankylosing spondylitis synovial fluid. Before this, some motif variants had been reported in reactive arthritis synovial fluid and blood.

Scientists made TCR beta libraries using quantitative 5'-RACE with molecular barcodes. Each CDR3 protein gets one entry after TCRdb re-called the 5' RACE reads with MiXCR. This sample has 250,000 to 350,000 distinct CDR3 sequences, with around 20% found just once. Germline CDR1 is SGHKS and CDR2 is YYEKEE (reference sequence). V was shortened by 0 bases and J by 2 bases, with 11 bases between the two germline ends. CDR3 size: 15 residues. Sequencing was performed on blood, either unsorted or a sorted T cell fraction (not recorded which). The chain carries TRBV5-5 and TRBJ1-2, with no clear D. This TCR came from a male donor with ankylosing spondylitis or in good health (not recorded which). The CDR3 sequence: CASSLAVEANYGYTF. CDR3 nucleotide sequence: TGTGCCAGCAGCTTGGCCGTAGAGGCCAACTATGGCTACACCTTC.